What follows is one TCR beta chain and its context. Its antigen is currently unknown. This entry comes from a study of cytomegalovirus exposure and HLA in healthy donors. General study points: A prior analysis recorded that most TCR beta V segments were productive about 87% or about 30% of the time. Specificity for CMV antigens was confirmed in vitro for a few of the CMV-associated chains. The Asian-associated ancestry cluster reportedly had fewer N-insertions than the approximately 700-donor mean in a later analysis. When presence/absence was analysed, sequencing depth was taken to be roughly uniform across donors.

Looked up from germline, CDR1 is KGHSH and CDR2 is LQKENI. The CDR3 sequence is 16 residues long. Deletions cut 3 bases from V and 0 bases from J, with 11 bases between. A multiplex PCR was run with 60 Vbeta primers and 13 Jbeta primers. Generated by immunoSEQ multiplex PCR, the TCRdb table keeps only in-frame clones and is missing some. The sample contains about 160,000 clones, about three quarters of which appear only once. The TCR was taken from a middle-aged woman in good health and CMV-seropositive. This chain links TRBV18 with TRBJ1-4; D not resolved. Material for sequencing was PBMCs. CDR3 coding DNA: TGTGCCAGCTCACCTTCAGTCCCGTCAACTAATGAAAAACTGTTTTTT. It yields the protein CASSPSVPSTNEKLFF.